This T cell receptor beta chain was documented in a study of T cells after yellow fever vaccination. Study details: Libraries from low-cell-number fractions were prepared with the SMART-Seq v4 Ultra Low Input RNA kit. Points from the study as a whole: Researchers cautioned that FACS-sorted repertoires could harbor abundant clonotypes contaminating from the bulk population. There was a small share of clonotypes that showed up in both the CD4 and CD8 compartments.

This CDR3 contains 15 residues. The V and J ends lost 6 bases and 4 bases respectively, with 15 bases between them. Germline V lookup: CDR1 MDHEN, CDR2 SYDVKM. 5'RACE template switching generated TCR cDNA, adding a universal primer site and UMIs. MiXCR was run by TCRdb on the 5' RACE reads, yielding one entry per CDR3 protein. The table lists about 580,000 distinct CDR3 sequences, about a sixth of them singletons. As for this clonotype: As yet, its antigen is unknown.

The clonotype originates from a man between 18 and 35 years old who received the YFV17D yellow fever vaccine. The chain joins TRBV28 to TRBJ2-2, with D perhaps being TRBD1 or TRBD2 (6 bases each). Sequenced material: PBMCs, taken 5 days after the first yellow fever vaccination. This CDR3 reads CASRRRGLTTGELFF. The CDR3 region has the DNA TGTGCCAGCAGACGCCGGGGGCTAACCACCGGGGAGCTGTTTTTT.